These 8 T cell receptor beta chains originate from one sample sequenced in a study of cytomegalovirus exposure and HLA in healthy donors. PCR amplification relied on 60 Vbeta primers (plus 13 Jbeta primers). TCRdb keeps only in-frame clones here, not all; method: immunoSEQ multiplex PCR. The sample totals some 75,000 clones. Sequencing used PBMCs. The source of these receptors is a boy between 10 and 17 years old in good health and CMV-seronegative.

The rearrangement links TRBV29-1 to TRBJ2-7; weak D call: TRBD2 (5 bases). The CDR3 has 15 residues. The V end lost 1 base, the J end lost 3 bases, and 16 bases lay between the germline ends. The germline gives CDR1 SQVTM, CDR2 ANQGSEA. In DNA, the CDR3 is TGCAGCGTTGAAGTAGACGGGGAAATGAGCTACGAGCAGTACTTC. This codes for CSVEVDGEMSYEQYF.

This rearrangement joins TRBV7-9 to TRBJ2-7; D unresolved. Germline V gene lookup returns CDR1 SEHNR and CDR2 FQNEAQ (reference sequence). The CDR3 is 16 residues long. With 2 bases removed from V and 2 bases from J, the gap between germline ends came to 16 bases. The CDR3 DNA reads TGTGCCAGCAGCTTATTCGTTGCTGGCAACCCCTACGAGCAGTACTTC. Its protein product is CASSLFVAGNPYEQYF.

The gene calls are TRBV5-4 and TRBJ2-1; the D gene is possibly TRBD2 (5 bases). V was pared by 1 base and J by 9 bases, with 11 bases between. This CDR3 contains 13 residues. Germline loops: CDR1 SGHNT, CDR2 YYREEE (reference sequence). CDR3 amino acids: CASSLMWEREQFF. The CDR3 DNA reads TGTGCCAGCAGCTTGATGTGGGAGCGTGAGCAGTTCTTC.

The rearrangement joins TRBV30 to TRBJ2-5; 13 bases align to TRBD2. The V segment lost 5 bases and the J segment 5 bases; nucleotides outside the gene matches: 5. In germline, CDR1 is GTSNPN, CDR2 SVGIG (reference sequence). This CDR3 comprises 14 residues. Here the CDR3 DNA reads TGTGCCTGGCAAGGACTAGCGGGGGCGGAGACCCAGTACTTC. Its translation: CAWQGLAGAETQYF.

The chain joins TRBV30 to TRBJ2-5, with 8 bases lining up with TRBD2. From germline, CDR1 is GTSNPN and CDR2 SVGIG (reference sequence). V was pared by 0 bases and J by 4 bases, with 7 bases of the junction left unmatched. There are 15 residues in the CDR3. In DNA form, the CDR3 reads TGTGCCTGGAGTGTAGGAACTAGCGGAGGAGAGACCCAGTACTTC. It specifies CAWSVGTSGGETQYF. The variable domain in full, with the rest retrieved from reference TRBV30 and TRBJ2-5, is SQTIHQWPATLVQPVGSPLSLECTVEGTSNPNLYWYRQAAGRGLQLLFYSVGIGQISSEVPQNLSASRPQDRQFILSSKKLLLSDSGFYLCAWSVGTSGGETQYFGPGTRLLVL.

This chain joins TRBV5-1 and TRBJ1-1, with 7 bases aligning to TRBD1. After removal of 0 bases from V and 7 bases from J, the junction contained 0 bases not matched to a gene. Germline V gives CDR1 SGHRS, CDR2 YFSETQ. The CDR3 has 12 residues. The CDR3 region is CASSLAGGEAFF. In DNA form, the CDR3 reads TGCGCCAGCAGCTTGGCAGGGGGTGAAGCTTTCTTT.

The CDR3 protein is CASSPLTGEATDTQYF. The CDR3 nucleotides read TGTGCCAGTAGTCCTTTGACAGGGGAGGCCACAGATACGCAGTATTTT. The J gene is TRBJ2-3, the V gene TRBV19; TRBD1 aligns across 8 bases. The germline V gene encodes CDR1 LNHDA and CDR2 SQIVND (reference sequence). This CDR3 is 16 amino acids long. The J segment lost 2 bases and the V segment lost 5 bases, leaving 9 bases of the junction unmatched.

The chain is built from TRBV20-1 and TRBJ1-2; D remains ambiguous. CDR3 length: 11 residues. CDR1 and CDR2 from the germline V gene are DFQATT and SNEGSKA (reference sequence). V dropped 4 bases and J dropped 5 bases, with 8 bases sitting between them. The CDR3 here is CSANPGYGYTF. The CDR3 bases are TGCAGTGCTAATCCGGGGTATGGCTACACCTTC.